This record covers a single TCR beta chain. Its antigen is not identified. The CDR3 is 14 residues long. Between the trimmed V and J ends, which lost 4 bases and 6 bases, there was a span of 16 bases. In germline, CDR1 is MGHRA, CDR2 YSYEKL. The protocol was immunoSEQ multiplex PCR, while the TCRdb copy is restricted to in-frame clones and leaves out a portion. The repertoire holds approximately 120,000 clones, with more than 75% as singletons. This sample is drawn from a study of identifying expanded T cells in peripheral blood. Study-wide results and limits: Technical replicates showed approximately 1.2 changed clones; approximately 2 weeks 15 to 20; four weeks 19. Clone count variance between roughly 2-week samples rose with total template count.

The sequenced material came from blood. The sequence came from a person between 18 and 75 years old in good health. The chain combines TRBV4-1 with TRBJ2-7; D possibly corresponds to TRBD1 (6 bases). This chain's CDR3 is CASSRRDNLIEQYF. CDR3 nucleotide sequence: TGCGCCAGCAGCCGCCGGGACAATCTGATCGAGCAGTACTTC.